This T cell receptor (beta chain) was sequenced for a study of neoadjuvant anti-PD-1 for oral cavity cancer. Only one count was recorded for this clone. The repertoire was sequenced with immunoSEQ multiplex PCR; TCRdb's copy has only in-frame clones and lacks some. The data hold under 15,000 clones, with 60% to 80% observed a single time. V was pared by 1 base and J by 6 bases, with 14 bases between. Germline V gives CDR1 MGHRA, CDR2 YSYEKL. The CDR3 extends over 15 amino acids. These newly diagnosed stage II-IVA oral cavity squamous cell carcinoma patients had no prior systemic or radiation treatment.

The rearrangement links TRBV4-1 to TRBJ2-3, with D possibly being TRBD1 (5 bases). This specimen consisted of tumor tissue, obtained before nivolumab (anti-PD-1) treatment. This TCR derives from a person aged 40 to 85 with oral cavity squamous cell carcinoma. The donor label of this sample is uncertain. Here the CDR3 DNA reads TGCGCCAGCAGCCAAGTTGTGGGCCCAGGGGATACGCAGTATTTT. Its protein product is CASSQVVGPGDTQYF.